Below, one TCR beta chain is given with its context. Its antigen is currently unknown. The data derive from a study of radiotherapy plus CTLA-4 blockade in lung cancer. Study information: Of the patients, about 20% showed objective responses and roughly 31% attained disease control.

Germline-derived CDR1 and CDR2 are SNHLY and FYNNEI. There are 15 residues in the CDR3. Trimming took 4 bases from V and 4 from J, leaving 16 bases between them. People whose metastatic non-small-cell lung cancer was chemo-refractory got focal radiation along with CTLA-4 blockade by ipilimumab. Clones were sequenced by immunoSEQ multiplex PCR, and TCRdb holds only the in-frame ones, with some missing. This sample yields just over 60,000 clones, of which roughly 77% are seen a single time; roughly 4.7% belongs to the top ten. Study outcomes and limitations: The best prediction of response reportedly came from early blood T cell clone dynamics, with interferon-beta. Tumor-derived TCR clones expanded in blood after radiotherapy plus ipilimumab.

The origin of this receptor is a human donor with non-small cell lung cancer who had a complete response to radiotherapy plus ipilimumab. Sequencing was performed on peripheral blood, taken from a patient treated with radiotherapy plus ipilimumab. This chain links TRBV2 with TRBJ1-2; D perhaps matches TRBD1 (6 bases). The CDR3 is CASSAPGGTGYGYTF. The CDR3 nucleotides read TGTGCCAGCAGTGCTCCCGGGGGCACGGGCTATGGCTACACCTTC.